The rows below give T cell receptor beta chains drawn from one sample of a study of tumor-infiltrating lymphocytes in primary liver carcinoma. Using its own MiXCR run on the multiplex PCR reads, TCRdb lists one record per CDR3 protein. The table lists approximately 210,000 distinct CDR3 sequences, approximately 64% of them singletons. Sequencing was done on a sample of peripheral blood. All receptors derive from a woman aged 55-69 years with primary liver carcinoma and hepatitis B virus infection. The CDR3 runs from the conserved cysteine through the conserved F or W. The D gene is left open where the match is weak. Clone sizes are given selectively: once, few, many, or a class where the clone is expanded.

j_gene,abundance,d_gene,v_gene,len,CDR3aa,CDR3nt
TRBJ2-5,.,TRBD2,TRBV28,14,CASTVSGRAESQYF,TGTGCCAGCACCGTTAGCGGGAGGGCTGAGAGCCAGTACTTC
TRBJ2-7,many,.,TRBV29-1,13,CSVEGSGAYEQYF,TGCAGCGTTGAGGGTAGCGGAGCCTACGAGCAGTACTTC
TRBJ2-1,many,.,TRBV12-3/TRBV12-4,15,CASSFGRGKHNEQFF,TGTGCCAGCAGTTTCGGTAGGGGTAAACACAATGAGCAGTTCTTC
TRBJ2-7,.,.,TRBV6-2/TRBV6-3,15,CASSQGRFLIYKQYF,TGTGCCAGCAGCCAAGGACGGTTTTTAATATACAAGCAGTACTTC
TRBJ2-7,few,.,TRBV7-9,14,CASSRPGSPGEQYF,TGTGCCAGCAGCCGACCGGGGAGCCCGGGCGAGCAGTACTTC
TRBJ2-3,many,.,TRBV5-4,13,CASSSPIPDTQYF,TGTGCCAGCAGCTCCCCCATCCCGGACACGCAGTATTTT
TRBJ1-1,.,.,TRBV19,14,CASKVERMNTEAFF,TGTGCCAGTAAAGTGGAACGGATGAACACTGAAGCTTTCTTT
TRBJ2-2,.,TRBD1,TRBV12-3/TRBV12-4,15,CASRAGGRAAEELFF,TGTGCCAGCAGGGCAGGGGGCAGGGCAGCCGAGGAGCTGTTTTTT
TRBJ2-5,few,TRBD2,TRBV28,15,CASSLLAGIGETQYF,TGTGCCAGCAGTTTACTAGCGGGGATCGGGGAGACCCAGTACTTC
TRBJ2-3,once,TRBD2,TRBV18,17,CASSPGTSGSGTDTQYF,TGTGCCAGCTCACCTGGGACTAGCGGGAGCGGCACAGATACGCAGTATTTT
TRBJ2-1,few,.,TRBV24-1,14,CATRGTGPYNEQFF,TGTGCCACCCGCGGTACCGGGCCCTACAATGAGCAGTTCTTC
TRBJ2-7,.,.,TRBV11-2,14,CASSLGVPSYEQYF,TGTGCCAGCAGCTTGGGTGTCCCTTCCTACGAGCAGTATTTC
TRBJ2-3,.,.,TRBV7-9,13,CASSLKGTVTQYF,TGTGCCAGCAGCTTAAAAGGAACAGTTACGCAATATTTT
TRBJ2-5,.,.,TRBV29-1,14,CSVEDLSLARTQYF,TGCAGCGTTGAAGATCTCTCCCTTGCCAGGACCCAGTACTTC
TRBJ1-4,.,.,TRBV5-4,12,CASSLTGEKLFF,TGTGCCAGCAGCTTGACGGGTGAAAAACTGTTTTTT
TRBJ1-1,.,.,TRBV12-3/TRBV12-4,13,CASSFSGAAEAFF,TGTGCCAGCAGTTTTTCAGGGGCCGCTGAAGCTTTCTTT
TRBJ2-7,.,TRBD2,TRBV6-2/TRBV6-3,15,CASSTPRRGDYEQYF,TGTGCCAGCAGTACCCCGCGGCGGGGGGACTACGAGCAGTACTTC
TRBJ1-2,.,.,TRBV6-1,14,CVSQERGGANAYTF,TGTGTCAGCCAAGAACGGGGGGGCGCGAATGCCTACACCTTC
TRBJ2-2,.,TRBD2,TRBV11-1,12,CASSVAGGELFF,TGTGCCAGCAGCGTAGCGGGCGGGGAGCTGTTTTTT
TRBJ2-3,few,TRBD2,TRBV5-1,15,CASSQQTSGTDTQYF,TGCGCCAGCAGCCAACAGACTAGCGGAACAGATACGCAGTATTTT
TRBJ1-2,few,TRBD1,TRBV5-4,14,CASSLYRGGYGYTF,TGTGCCAGCAGCTTGTACAGGGGAGGCTATGGCTACACCTTC
TRBJ2-2,few,.,TRBV5-1,15,CASSLFGRDTGELFF,TGCGCCAGCAGCTTGTTCGGGAGAGACACCGGGGAGCTGTTTTTT
TRBJ1-3,.,.,TRBV6-1,16,CASSEAVGRGGNTIYF,TGTGCCAGCAGTGAAGCGGTCGGCAGGGGCGGAAACACCATATATTTT
TRBJ1-5,.,.,TRBV11-2,13,CASSLALGQPQHF,TGTGCCAGCAGCTTGGCTCTGGGTCAGCCCCAGCATTTT
TRBJ1-2,once,.,TRBV6-5,15,CASSQVTGAPGGYTF,TGTGCCAGCAGTCAAGTAACTGGGGCACCAGGAGGCTACACCTTC
TRBJ2-3,once,.,TRBV11-2,11,CASSPLGTQYF,TGTGCCAGCAGCCCTCTGGGTACGCAGTATTTT
TRBJ2-1,.,.,TRBV11-2,15,CASSLLANSYNERFF,TGTGCCAGCAGTCTCCTAGCGAACTCCTATAATGAGCGGTTCTTC
TRBJ2-1,once,TRBD2,TRBV11-3,17,CASSSSFGGGDYNEQFF,TGTGCCAGCAGTTCATCATTCGGGGGAGGGGATTACAATGAGCAGTTCTTC
TRBJ2-5,once,TRBD2,TRBV7-9,20,CASNSGRTSGRAELQETQYF,TGTGCCAGCAACTCAGGACGGACTAGCGGGAGGGCCGAACTACAAGAGACCCAGTACTTC
TRBJ2-1,few,TRBD1,TRBV5-1,18,CASSLMGQGARSYNEQFF,TGCGCCAGCAGCTTAATGGGACAGGGGGCTAGGTCCTACAATGAGCAGTTCTTC
TRBJ2-3,once,.,TRBV6-5,14,CASIILSGSNTQYF,TGTGCCAGCATCATATTATCGGGGTCGAATACGCAGTATTTT